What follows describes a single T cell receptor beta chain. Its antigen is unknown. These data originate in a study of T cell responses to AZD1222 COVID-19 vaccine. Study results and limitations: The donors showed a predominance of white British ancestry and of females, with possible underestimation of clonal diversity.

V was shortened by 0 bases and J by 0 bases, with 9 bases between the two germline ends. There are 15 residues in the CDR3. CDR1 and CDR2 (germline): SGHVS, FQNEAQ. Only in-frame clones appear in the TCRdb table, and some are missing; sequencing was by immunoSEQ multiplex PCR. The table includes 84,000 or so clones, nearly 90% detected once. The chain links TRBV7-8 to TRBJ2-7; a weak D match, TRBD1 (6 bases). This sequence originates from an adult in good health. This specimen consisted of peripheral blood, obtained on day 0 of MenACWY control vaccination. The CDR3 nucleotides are TGTGCCAGCAGCTTAGCGACAGGCAGCTCCTACGAGCAGTACTTC. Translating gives CASSLATGSSYEQYF.